This T cell receptor (beta chain) appears in the sequencing data of a study of blood T cells in healthy people across ages. Using a J-beta primer mix together with a sample-barcoded 5' primer, a second PCR was run for roughly 7 to 11 cycles. TCRdb re-analysed the 5' RACE reads in MiXCR, keeping a single row per CDR3 protein. This table has roughly 1,700,000 distinct CDR3 sequences, approximately 30% appearing once. Sequenced input: blood. The TCR sequence derives from a woman in her twenties or thirties in good health.

CDR3 nucleotide sequence: TGTGCCAGCAATCTAGGGAGTAACTATGGCTACACCTTC. It encodes CASNLGSNYGYTF. The chain has TRBV2 and TRBJ1-2, with D hard to call. Trimming took off 7 bases at V and 1 base at J, with 10 bases between the two ends. The CDR3 covers 13 residues. Germline-derived CDR1 and CDR2 are SNHLY and FYNNEI. Together with reference TRBV2 and TRBJ1-2, the CDR3 gives the full variable domain: EPEVTQTPSHQVTQMGQEVILRCVPISNHLYFYWYRQILGQKVEFLVSFYNNEISEKSEIFDDQFSVERPDGSNFTLKIRSTKLEDSAMYFCASNLGSNYGYTFGSGTRLTVV.